This TCR beta chain came from a study of cytotoxic CD8 clonotypes in ibrutinib-treated CLL (dated by TCRdb to 2020 to 2023). In the study overall: The cohort had 11 relapsed/refractory and 15 treatment-naive patients; 17 to 18 were IGHV unmutated. Responses were partial in approximately 24 patients and complete in 2; after median about 5.5 years follow-up, about 14 stayed in remission and some twelve progressed. The response samples were drawn at a median of roughly eleven months into treatment, with a range of roughly 6 to 40 months. On average, each sample had 255,043 productive templates and more than 75,000 productive rearrangements. Longitudinal samples were available for about 30% of the 86 trial participants. Cryopreserved peripheral blood mononuclear cells were collected before treatment, at response, and at either disease progression or sustained remission. All remission and progressive disease samples were collected while patients were still receiving ibrutinib.

From the germline V gene, CDR1 is SGHRS and CDR2 is YFSETQ. Germline trimming amounts to 1 base on V and 1 base on J, with 4 as the count of junction bases outside the gene matches. From cysteine to phenylalanine, the CDR3 is 16 amino acids long. The retained sequence is limited to the CDR3, 48 bases, with the frame set at the first base. Remarks on this clone: What this receptor recognizes is not known. No much larger clone exists at a distance of one base, and base qualities are not known.

Each clonotype received, on average, around 10x coverage in deep resolution sequencing performed on a MiSeq, where the target depth lay between 1 in 1 million and 1 in 200,000 T cells. The immunoSEQ hsTCRB Kit was used to generate TCR beta libraries. The original methods were these. The data were analyzed with ImmunoSEQ Analyzer and ImmunoSEQ Data Assistant, and V, D and J gene assignments followed IMGT definitions. Clonality, with values ranging from 0 to 1, was calculated as one minus the normalized Shannon entropy of productive rearrangement frequencies. Public clonotype analysis was restricted to overrepresented clonotypes comprising at least 0.05% of each patient's repertoire. Approximately 12 age-matched healthy donor repertoires from immuneACCESS were used as controls for clonality. Sourced from immuneACCESS, this table was stored by TCRdb with only in-frame sequences that have V and J called. A share of the clones is absent; for the studies checked, an unresolved V gene accounts for under half, and the remainder has no known explanation. V, J and clone size are taken as reported in that table, and D and trimming were inferred from the DNA itself. This sample holds about 200,000 clones; 70% were observed only once. Roughly 5.8% of the sample is taken by the ten largest.

The time point label of this sample denotes: about twelve months on ibrutinib. Roughly 2.2 micrograms of genomic DNA were extracted from cryopreserved PBMCs for TCR beta library preparation. Longitudinal blood samples from CLL patients on ibrutinib monotherapy underwent high-throughput TCR beta sequencing. Patients were enrolled in a phase 2 open-label single-center ibrutinib monotherapy trial. Overall study outcomes, separate from this receptor: Public clonotypes were rare and either shrank or stayed stable during treatment, and the rise in clonality at ibrutinib response reflected expansion of private clonotypes. At ibrutinib response clonality went up, during sustained remission it held steady, and at progression it dropped back toward baseline. Baseline clonality was found to be higher than that of age-matched healthy donors and was strongly correlated with circulating CD8+ T-cell counts. Lymph node repertoires were not examined, and the timing of sampling was not matched between patients in sustained remission and those whose disease progressed.

Rearrangement joined TRBV5-1 to TRBJ2-2; TRBD1 matches 7 bases in the middle. Sequenced material: PBMCs, taken after 12 months of ibrutinib treatment. The clonotype comes from a human donor with chronic lymphocytic leukemia. The nucleotide sequence is given as TGCGCCAGCAGCTTGATGGGACAGAAGAACACCGGGGAGCTGTTTTTT. Protein translation: CASSLMGQKNTGELFF.